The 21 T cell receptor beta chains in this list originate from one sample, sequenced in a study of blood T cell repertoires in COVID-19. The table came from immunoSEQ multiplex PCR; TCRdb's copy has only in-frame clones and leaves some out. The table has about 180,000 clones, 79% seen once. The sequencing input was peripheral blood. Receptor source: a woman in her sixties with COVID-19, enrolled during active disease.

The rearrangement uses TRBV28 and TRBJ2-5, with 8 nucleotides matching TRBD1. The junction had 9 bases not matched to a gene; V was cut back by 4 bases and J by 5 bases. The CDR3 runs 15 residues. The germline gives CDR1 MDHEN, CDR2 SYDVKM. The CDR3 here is CASSSNLDREETQYF. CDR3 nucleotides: TGTGCCAGCAGTTCGAACCTGGACAGGGAGGAGACCCAGTACTTC.

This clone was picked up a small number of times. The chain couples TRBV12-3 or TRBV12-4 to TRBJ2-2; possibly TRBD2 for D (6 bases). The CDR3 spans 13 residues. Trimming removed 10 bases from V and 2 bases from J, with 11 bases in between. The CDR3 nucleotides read TGTGCCACGGGGGAGTCCAACACCGGGGAGCTGTTTTTT. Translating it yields CATGESNTGELFF.

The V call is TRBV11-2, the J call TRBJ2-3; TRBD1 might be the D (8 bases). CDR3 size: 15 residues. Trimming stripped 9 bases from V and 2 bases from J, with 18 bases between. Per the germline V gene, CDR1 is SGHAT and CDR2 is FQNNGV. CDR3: CASQRTGGVTDTQYF. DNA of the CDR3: TGTGCCAGTCAACGAACAGGGGGGGTCACAGATACGCAGTATTTT.

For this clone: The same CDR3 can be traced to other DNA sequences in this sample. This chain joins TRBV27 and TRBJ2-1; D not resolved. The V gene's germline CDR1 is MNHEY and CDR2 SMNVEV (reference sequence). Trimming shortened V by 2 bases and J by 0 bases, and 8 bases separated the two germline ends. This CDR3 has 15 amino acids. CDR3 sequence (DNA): TGTGCCAGCAGTTTAGTCTTGAGCTCCTACAATGAGCAGTTCTTC. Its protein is CASSLVLSSYNEQFF.

CDR3 protein: CASSFEGALSNQPQHF. The CDR3 DNA follows: TGTGCCAGCAGTTTCGAGGGGGCCCTCAGCAATCAGCCCCAGCATTTT. The rearrangement uses TRBV6-5 and TRBJ1-5; 7 positions agree with TRBD1. Germline CDR1 MNHEY, CDR2 SVGAGI. The CDR3 has 16 amino acids. The V and J ends lost 4 bases and 1 base, in that order; junction bases with no gene match: 7.

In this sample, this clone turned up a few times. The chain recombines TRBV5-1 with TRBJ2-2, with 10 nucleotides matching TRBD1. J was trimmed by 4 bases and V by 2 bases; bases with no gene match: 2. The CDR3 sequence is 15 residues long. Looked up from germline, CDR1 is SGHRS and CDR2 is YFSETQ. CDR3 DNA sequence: TGCGCCAGCAGCTTCGGGACAGGGGCCACCGGGGAGCTGTTTTTT. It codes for CASSFGTGATGELFF.

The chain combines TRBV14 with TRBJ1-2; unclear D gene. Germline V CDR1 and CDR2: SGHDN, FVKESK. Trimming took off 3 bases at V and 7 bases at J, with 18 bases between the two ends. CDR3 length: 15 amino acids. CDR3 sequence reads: CASSHRDIYIGGYTF. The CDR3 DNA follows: TGTGCCAGCAGCCACCGAGACATATACATCGGTGGCTACACCTTC.

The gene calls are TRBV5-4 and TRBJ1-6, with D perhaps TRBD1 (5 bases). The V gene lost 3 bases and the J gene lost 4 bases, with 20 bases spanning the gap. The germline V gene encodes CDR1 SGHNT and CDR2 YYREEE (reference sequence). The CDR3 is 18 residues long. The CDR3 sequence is CASSSLLGGASYNSPLHF. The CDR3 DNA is TGTGCCAGCAGCTCTTTATTGGGAGGGGCCTCGTATAATTCACCCCTCCACTTT. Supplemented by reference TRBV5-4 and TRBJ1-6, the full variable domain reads ETGVTQSPTHLIKTRGQQVTLRCSSQSGHNTVSWYQQALGQGPQFIFQYYREEENGRGNFPPRFSGLQFPNYSSELNVNALELDDSALYLCASSSLLGGASYNSPLHFGNGTRLTVT.

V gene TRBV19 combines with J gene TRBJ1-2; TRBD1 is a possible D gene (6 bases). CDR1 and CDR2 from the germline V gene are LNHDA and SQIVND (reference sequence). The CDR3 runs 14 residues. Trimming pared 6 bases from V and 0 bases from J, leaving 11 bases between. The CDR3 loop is CASRNQGTNYGYTF. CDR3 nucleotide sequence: TGTGCCAGTAGGAATCAGGGGACTAACTATGGCTACACCTTC.

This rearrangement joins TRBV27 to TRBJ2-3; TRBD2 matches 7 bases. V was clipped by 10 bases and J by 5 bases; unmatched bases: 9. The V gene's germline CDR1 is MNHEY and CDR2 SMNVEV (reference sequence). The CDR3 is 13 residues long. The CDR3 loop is CAIRTSSRDTQYF. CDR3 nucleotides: TGTGCCATCCGGACTAGTTCTCGAGATACGCAGTATTTT.

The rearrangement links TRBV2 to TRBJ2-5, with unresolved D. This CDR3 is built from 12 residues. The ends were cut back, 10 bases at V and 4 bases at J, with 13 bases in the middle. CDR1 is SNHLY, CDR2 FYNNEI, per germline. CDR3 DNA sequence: TGTGCCACCCTGAAGACAAGAGAGACCCAGTACTTC. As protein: CATLKTRETQYF. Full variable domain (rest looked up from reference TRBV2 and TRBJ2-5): EPEVTQTPSHQVTQMGQEVILRCVPISNHLYFYWYRQILGQKVEFLVSFYNNEISEKSEIFDDQFSVERPDGSNFTLKIRSTKLEDSAMYFCATLKTRETQYFGPGTRLLVL.

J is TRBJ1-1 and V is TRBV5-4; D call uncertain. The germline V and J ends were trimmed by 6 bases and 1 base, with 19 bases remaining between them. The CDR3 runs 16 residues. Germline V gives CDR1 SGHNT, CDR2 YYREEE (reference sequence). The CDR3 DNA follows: TGTGCCAGCACCCTAAAGCGGGCAGCCCGGAACACTGAAGCTTTCTTT. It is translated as CASTLKRAARNTEAFF.

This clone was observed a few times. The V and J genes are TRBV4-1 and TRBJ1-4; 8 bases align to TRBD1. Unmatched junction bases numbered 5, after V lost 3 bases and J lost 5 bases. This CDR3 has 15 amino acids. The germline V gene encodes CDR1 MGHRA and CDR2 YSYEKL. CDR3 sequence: CASSHYRTGNEKLFF. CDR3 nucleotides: TGCGCCAGCAGCCACTACAGGACAGGGAATGAAAAACTGTTTTTT.

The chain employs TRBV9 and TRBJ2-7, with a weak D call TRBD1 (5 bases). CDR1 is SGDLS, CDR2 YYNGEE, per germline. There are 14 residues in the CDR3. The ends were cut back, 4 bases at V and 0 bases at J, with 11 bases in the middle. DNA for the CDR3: TGTGCCAGCAGCCCTAAGGGGCTCTCCTACGAGCAGTACTTC. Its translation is CASSPKGLSYEQYF. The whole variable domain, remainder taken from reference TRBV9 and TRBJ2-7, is DSGVTQTPKHLITATGQRVTLRCSPRSGDLSVYWYQQSLDQGLQFLIQYYNGEERAKGNILERFSAQQFPDLHSELNLSSLELGDSALYFCASSPKGLSYEQYFGPGTRLTVT.

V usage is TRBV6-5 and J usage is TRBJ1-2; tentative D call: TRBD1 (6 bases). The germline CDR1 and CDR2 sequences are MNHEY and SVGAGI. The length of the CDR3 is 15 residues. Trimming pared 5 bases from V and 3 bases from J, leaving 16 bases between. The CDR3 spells CASSKRGQGYYGYTF. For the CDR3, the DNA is TGTGCCAGCAGTAAAAGGGGTCAGGGGTACTATGGCTACACCTTC.

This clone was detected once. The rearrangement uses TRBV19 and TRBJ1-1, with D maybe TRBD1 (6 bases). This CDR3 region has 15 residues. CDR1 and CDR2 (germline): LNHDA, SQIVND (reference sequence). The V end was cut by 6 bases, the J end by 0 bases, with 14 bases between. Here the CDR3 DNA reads TGTGCCAGTAGGGACAGAGATATTATGAACACTGAAGCTTTCTTT. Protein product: CASRDRDIMNTEAFF.

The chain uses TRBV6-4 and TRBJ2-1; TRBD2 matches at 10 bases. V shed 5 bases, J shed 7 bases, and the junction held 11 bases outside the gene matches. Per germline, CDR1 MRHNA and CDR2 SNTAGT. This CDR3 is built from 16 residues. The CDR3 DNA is TGTGCCAGCAGTCCCCTTCCTAGCGGGGGATTAAATGAGCAGTTCTTC. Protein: CASSPLPSGGLNEQFF.

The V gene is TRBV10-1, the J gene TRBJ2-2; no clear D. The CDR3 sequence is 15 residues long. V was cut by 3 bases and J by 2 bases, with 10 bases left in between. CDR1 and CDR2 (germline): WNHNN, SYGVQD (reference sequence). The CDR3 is CASSEYRTNTGELFF. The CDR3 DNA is TGCGCCAGCAGTGAATACCGAACTAACACCGGGGAGCTGTTTTTT.

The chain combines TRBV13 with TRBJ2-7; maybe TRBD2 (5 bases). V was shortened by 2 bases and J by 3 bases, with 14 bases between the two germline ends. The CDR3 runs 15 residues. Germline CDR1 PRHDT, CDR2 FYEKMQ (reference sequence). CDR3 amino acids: CASSLLGEADYEQYF. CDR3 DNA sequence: TGTGCCAGCAGCTTATTGGGAGAAGCGGACTACGAGCAGTACTTC.

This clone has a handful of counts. CDR3 bases: TGTGCCAGCAGCCCAGGGACTAGCGGGTTCTACAATGAGCAGTTCTTC. It is translated as CASSPGTSGFYNEQFF. This sequence joins TRBV7-8 and TRBJ2-1; 12 bases match TRBD2. The germline V gene has CDR1 SGHVS and CDR2 FQNEAQ. The CDR3 contains 16 residues. Trimming took 5 bases from V and 3 from J; bases not matched to a gene: 5. Together with reference TRBV7-8 and TRBJ2-1, the CDR3 gives the full variable domain: GAGVSQSPRYKVAKRGQDVALRCDPISGHVSLFWYQQALGQGPEFLTYFQNEAQLDKSGLPSDRFFAERPEGSVSTLKIQRTQQEDSAVYLCASSPGTSGFYNEQFFGPGTRLTVL.

CDR3 nucleotide sequence: TGCAGCGTCGGGACAGGGGGACAAGAGACCCAGTACTTC. It translates to CSVGTGGQETQYF. The chain carries TRBV29-1 and TRBJ2-5, with TRBD1 matching 11 bases. With 6 bases clipped from V and 2 bases from J, the junction kept 2 bases outside the gene matches. This CDR3 spans 13 amino acids. Per germline, CDR1 SQVTM and CDR2 ANQGSEA.